Below, 7 T cell receptor beta chains from the same sample are listed, as sequenced in a study of T cells after yellow fever vaccination. TCRdb re-derived calls from the 5' RACE reads in MiXCR, one entry per CDR3 protein. The data contain about 260,000 distinct CDR3 sequences, approximately 5.2% of them singletons. The source was CD4+ T cells sorted from PBMCs, collected on the day of the yellow fever booster vaccination. The source of these receptors is a man aged 18 to 29 who received the YFV17D yellow fever vaccine.

This clonotype has ten or more counts. The chain employs TRBV7-2 and TRBJ1-2, with 11 positions matching TRBD1. The CDR3 totals 16 residues. The J segment lost 3 bases and the V segment lost 6 bases, leaving 9 bases of the junction unmatched. CDR1 and CDR2 from the germline V gene are SGHTA and FQGNSA. The CDR3 DNA follows: TGTGCCAGCAGTTCGAGTGGACAGGGGGCAGACTATGGCTACACCTTC. Protein sequence: CASSSSGQGADYGYTF.

Only a few counts were recorded for this clonotype. This chain links TRBV5-1 with TRBJ2-5; the D gene could be TRBD1 or TRBD2 (5 bases each). The CDR3 has 15 residues. CDR1 and CDR2 (germline): SGHRS, YFSETQ. V gave up 4 bases and J gave up 1 base, with 14 bases separating them. The CDR3 DNA reads as TGCGCCAGCAGCGTGGGGACGGCGATCCAAGAGACCCAGTACTTC. This codes for CASSVGTAIQETQYF.

There are many counts of this clonotype. V is TRBV29-1 and J is TRBJ2-2; TRBD2 matches 11 bases. V trimming: 1 base; J trimming: 4 bases; junction bases outside the gene matches: 5. This CDR3 contains 16 residues. CDR1 and CDR2 (germline): SQVTM, ANQGSEA. The CDR3 DNA reads TGCAGCGTTGAAGTTCGTCTAGCGGGGGGCACCGGGGAGCTGTTTTTT. The encoded protein is CSVEVRLAGGTGELFF.

The genes are TRBV20-1 and TRBJ2-7; 8 bases fit TRBD1. J gave up 2 bases and V 2 bases, and 8 bases lay outside the gene matches. There are 15 residues in the CDR3. Looked up from germline, CDR1 is DFQATT and CDR2 is SNEGSKA (reference sequence). The chain's CDR3 is CSARKGQGATYEQYF. The CDR3 DNA follows: TGCAGTGCTAGAAAAGGACAGGGCGCGACCTACGAGCAGTACTTC.

This clonotype was counted between two and nine times. This rearrangement joins TRBV19 to TRBJ1-1; D is uncertain. Germline CDR1 and CDR2: LNHDA and SQIVND (reference sequence). The ends were cut back, 7 bases at V and 3 bases at J, with 12 bases in the middle. The CDR3 covers 13 residues. The CDR3 DNA is TGTGCCAGTAACGATATTCCCGACACTGAAGCTTTCTTT. Translating it yields CASNDIPDTEAFF.

In its sample, this clonotype was seen many times. The rearrangement joins TRBV20-1 to TRBJ1-4; D not resolved. The CDR3 loop spans 12 amino acids. Trimming stripped 6 bases from V and 7 bases from J, with 12 bases between. The germline CDR1 and CDR2 sequences are DFQATT and SNEGSKA (reference sequence). The CDR3 reads CSARPWGEKLFF. In DNA form, the CDR3 reads TGCAGTGCGAGACCTTGGGGTGAAAAACTGTTTTTT.

This clonotype occurred a few times. J is TRBJ2-3 and V is TRBV28; 7 bases are shared with TRBD1. The junction had 19 bases not matched to a gene; V was cut back by 5 bases and J by 2 bases. CDR3 length: 19 residues. Germline loops: CDR1 MDHEN, CDR2 SYDVKM. Written as DNA, the CDR3 is TGTGCCAGCAGTAGCCCTGTTTCCCGAGGGGGCGGGCTCACAGATACGCAGTATTTT. Translating it yields CASSSPVSRGGGLTDTQYF. The full variable domain, its missing parts supplied by reference TRBV28 and TRBJ2-3, is DVKVTQSSRYLVKRTGEKVFLECVQDMDHENMFWYRQDPGLGLRLIYFSYDVKMKEKGDIPEGYSVSREKKERFSLILESASTNQTSMYLCASSSPVSRGGGLTDTQYFGPGTRLTVL.